Shown below are 20 T cell receptor beta chains from a single sample sequenced in a study of OX40 agonist ivuxolimab in advanced cancers. Sequencing was performed with immunoSEQ multiplex PCR; in TCRdb, only in-frame clones are kept and a portion is missing. The table lists 25,000 or so clones, 84% of them singletons, with approximately 15% in the top ten. Source: CD4+ or CD8+ T cells sorted from blood, taken in a trial of the OX40 agonist ivuxolimab. The receptors shown here come from an adult with an advanced solid tumor such as melanoma, head and neck, liver or kidney cancer.

The V gene is TRBV5-1, the J gene TRBJ2-3; D possibly corresponds to TRBD2 (6 bases). The CDR3 runs 15 residues. Deletions cut 0 bases from V and 3 bases from J, with 11 bases between. CDR1 is SGHRS, CDR2 YFSETQ, per germline. The CDR3 protein is CASSLEEGGTDTQYF. In DNA form, the CDR3 reads TGCGCCAGCAGCTTGGAGGAGGGCGGTACAGATACGCAGTATTTT.

This clone was detected only a few times. The rearrangement joins TRBV25-1 to TRBJ2-1, with 10 positions matching TRBD1. The junction had 4 bases not matched to a gene; V was cut back by 4 bases and J by 4 bases. The CDR3 has 15 amino acids. Germline assignment: CDR1 MGHDK and CDR2 SYGVNS. The DNA of the CDR3 is TGTGCCAGCAGTGGGAGACAGGGGGCTTACAATGAGCAGTTCTTC. It encodes CASSGRQGAYNEQFF.

The V call is TRBV19, the J call TRBJ1-1; TRBD1 matches at 8 bases. Germline CDR1 and CDR2: LNHDA and SQIVND (reference sequence). The CDR3 contains 16 residues. V shed 3 bases, J shed 5 bases, and the junction held 11 bases outside the gene matches. CDR3 sequence (DNA): TGTGCCAGTAGTATGGGGATTCACAGGGGGGAGACTGAAGCTTTCTTT. Its translation: CASSMGIHRGETEAFF.

CDR3 DNA: TGTGCCAGCAGCGAAAGGGACAGGGGAACTGACGAGCAGTACTTC. Its translation: CASSERDRGTDEQYF. This chain uses TRBV5-5 with TRBJ2-7, with TRBD1 matching 10 bases. There are 15 residues in the CDR3. V lost 4 bases to trimming and J lost 5 bases; unmatched junction nucleotides: 9. Germline CDR1 and CDR2: SGHKS and YYEKEE (reference sequence).

This clone occurred once. The rearrangement links TRBV27 to TRBJ2-7, with 7 bases lining up with TRBD1. The CDR3 is made up of 14 amino acids. Germline V gene data show CDR1 as MNHEY and CDR2 as SMNVEV (reference sequence). V lost 5 bases, J lost 5 bases, and 9 bases stayed unmatched. The CDR3 sequence: CASSPLTGSDEQYF. CDR3 bases: TGTGCCAGCAGTCCCTTGACAGGGTCCGACGAGCAGTACTTC.

V and J are TRBV7-6 and TRBJ2-2, with 7 bases matching TRBD1. After removal of 2 bases from V and 5 bases from J, the junction contained 8 bases not matched to a gene. Germline assignment: CDR1 SGHVS and CDR2 FNYEAQ. The CDR3 covers 16 residues. CDR3 nucleotides: TGTGCCAGCAGCTTAACCCACAGGGGATCGACCGGGGAGCTGTTTTTT. Its translation: CASSLTHRGSTGELFF.

The gene calls are TRBV4-1 and TRBJ1-5; D remains ambiguous. V shed 0 bases and J shed 7 bases, with 16 bases lying between them. The CDR3 has 16 residues. Germline V lookup: CDR1 MGHRA, CDR2 YSYEKL. Written as DNA, the CDR3 is TGCGCCAGCAGCCAAGAGAGCGCAGGCGTAGTCCAGCCCCAGCATTTT. It translates to CASSQESAGVVQPQHF.

The gene calls are TRBV5-6 and TRBJ1-2; possibly TRBD1 for D (5 bases). Trimming shortened V by 2 bases and J by 10 bases, and 12 bases separated the two germline ends. From germline, CDR1 is SGHDT and CDR2 YYEEEE. The CDR3 is made up of 12 amino acids. DNA for the CDR3: TGTGCCAGCAGCTTAGGGGACCCCTTCTACACCTTC. As protein: CASSLGDPFYTF.

The chain couples TRBV19 to TRBJ2-1; no clear D. The V gene lost 4 bases and the J gene lost 6 bases, with 13 bases spanning the gap. Germline values: CDR1 LNHDA, CDR2 SQIVND (reference sequence). The CDR3 is 14 residues long. CDR3 protein: CASSSLSVGNEQFF. In DNA form, the CDR3 reads TGTGCCAGTAGTAGTCTAAGCGTAGGCAATGAGCAGTTCTTC. The full variable domain, its missing parts supplied by reference TRBV19 and TRBJ2-1, is DGGITQSPKYLFRKEGQNVTLSCEQNLNHDAMYWYRQDPGQGLRLIYYSQIVNDFQKGDIAEGYSVSREKKESFPLTVTSAQKNPTAFYLCASSSLSVGNEQFFGPGTRLTVL.

J is TRBJ1-2 and V is TRBV4-3; maybe TRBD1 (6 bases). The CDR3 totals 15 residues. Trimming pared 1 base from V and 0 bases from J, leaving 9 bases between. Germline CDR1 LGHNA, CDR2 YSLEER. The CDR3 reads CASSQARGANYGYTF. CDR3 DNA: TGCGCCAGCAGCCAAGCCAGGGGAGCTAACTATGGCTACACCTTC.

The chain has TRBV6-6 and TRBJ1-2; a weak D match, TRBD1 (5 bases). V lost 7 bases to trimming and J lost 0 bases, with 15 bases between them. Germline V lookup: CDR1 MNHNY, CDR2 SVGAGI (reference sequence). The CDR3 runs to 15 residues. The CDR3 bases are TGTGCCAGCACCCCGGGACGGGAAGCTAACTATGGCTACACCTTC. Protein sequence: CASTPGREANYGYTF.

The chain joins TRBV11-2 to TRBJ2-2; maybe TRBD2 (6 bases). The CDR3 has 14 residues. Per the germline V gene, CDR1 is SGHAT and CDR2 is FQNNGV. Trimming left V 5 bases short and J 7 bases short, with 14 bases between. CDR3 nucleotide sequence: TGTGCCAGCAGCCCCTTCCGCGGGAACGGGGAGCTGTTTTTT. It yields the protein CASSPFRGNGELFF.

The J gene is TRBJ2-1, the V gene TRBV27; D not certain. This CDR3 comprises 13 residues. Deletions cut 2 bases from V and 4 bases from J, with 6 bases between. Germline V gene lookup returns CDR1 MNHEY and CDR2 SMNVEV (reference sequence). CDR3 nucleotide sequence: TGTGCCAGCAGTTTAAGTCAGTACAATGAGCAGTTCTTC. Its protein is CASSLSQYNEQFF.

The chain is built from TRBV7-9 and TRBJ2-1; 7 nucleotides line up with TRBD1. Unmatched junction bases numbered 7, after V lost 1 base and J lost 4 bases. Germline CDR1 is SEHNR and CDR2 is FQNEAQ (reference sequence). CDR3 size: 16 residues. CDR3 loop: CASSLGGQPLYNEQFF. The CDR3 DNA reads TGTGCCAGCAGCTTAGGGGGACAGCCACTTTACAATGAGCAGTTCTTC.

The chain links TRBV4-1 to TRBJ1-6; unclear D gene. The CDR3 length is 18 residues. Deletions cut 0 bases from V and 1 base from J, with 13 bases between. In germline, CDR1 is MGHRA, CDR2 YSYEKL. The DNA for the CDR3 is TGCGCCAGCAGCCAAGAAATCGGGGTCTGGTCCTATAATTCACCCCTCCACTTT. Amino acids: CASSQEIGVWSYNSPLHF.

The gene calls are TRBV5-4 and TRBJ1-1; TRBD1 agrees at 7 bases. The CDR3 contains 15 residues. Germline V gene lookup returns CDR1 SGHNT and CDR2 YYREEE (reference sequence). V shed 0 bases and J 4 bases; nucleotides not matched to a gene: 6. CDR3 sequence: CASSLVGGAGTEAFF. The CDR3 DNA follows: TGTGCCAGCAGCTTGGTAGGGGGCGCGGGCACTGAAGCTTTCTTT.

The gene calls are TRBV4-2 and TRBJ2-1, with 9 bases lining up with TRBD2. Trimming removed 3 bases from V and 3 bases from J; junction bases left unmatched: 9. CDR3 size: 17 residues. Germline CDR1 is LGHNA and CDR2 is YNFKEQ. For the CDR3, the DNA is TGTGCCAGCAGCCAGGAACTCTATAGCGGGAGCTACAATGAGCAGTTCTTC. Translation gives CASSQELYSGSYNEQFF.

The chain combines TRBV11-3 with TRBJ2-3; TRBD1 matches at 9 bases. CDR3 length equals 16 residues. V dropped 7 bases and J dropped 4; count of bases not matched to a gene: 12. Germline V gene data show CDR1 as SGHNT and CDR2 as YENEEA. This CDR3 reads CASNRRGDRDSDTQYF. The CDR3 nucleotides read TGTGCCAGCAACCGAAGGGGGGACAGGGACTCAGATACGCAGTATTTT.

This clone was counted a single time. The J gene is TRBJ2-2, the V gene TRBV11-3; weak D call: TRBD1 (5 bases). Trimming shortened V by 1 base and J by 4 bases, and 10 bases separated the two germline ends. CDR3 length equals 15 residues. Germline V gene sequence: CDR1 SGHNT, CDR2 YENEEA. This chain's CDR3 is CASSLARGFTGELFF. The CDR3 region has the DNA TGTGCCAGCAGCTTAGCAAGGGGATTCACCGGGGAGCTGTTTTTT.

The chain couples TRBV7-2 to TRBJ2-7; D call uncertain. There are 14 residues in the CDR3. CDR1 is SGHTA and CDR2 is FQGNSA in the germline V gene. V lost 3 bases, J lost 0 bases, and 9 bases lay in between. The CDR3: CASSFFYNSYEQYF. DNA of the CDR3: TGTGCCAGCAGCTTCTTTTACAACTCCTACGAGCAGTACTTC.